This paragraph reports one T cell receptor (beta chain). As yet, its antigen is unknown. The same CDR3 is also encoded by other DNA sequences in this sample. The data belong to a study of shared clonotypes between healthy human individuals. General study findings and limits: Non-shared clonotypes had lower generation probabilities than those shared by all four donors. In a few donors, around 4.8% of naive CD4 clonotypes appeared in common.

Profiling relied on immunoSEQ multiplex PCR, and the TCRdb table lists in-frame clones only, not all of them. The sample shows a few hundred thousand clones, about 96% of them seen only once. Trimming shortened V by 1 base and J by 0 bases, and 7 bases separated the two germline ends. The length of the CDR3 is 15 residues. The germline V gene has CDR1 LNHDA and CDR2 SQIVND (reference sequence). The chain links TRBV19 to TRBJ1-5; D ambiguous. The receptor was isolated from a woman in her thirties in good health. Input material: naive CD4+ T cells sorted from blood. Subset denoted: CD45RA+ positively selected. The CDR3 DNA follows: TGTGCCAGTAGTATAGGGGTCAATAGCAATCAGCCCCAGCATTTT. Translation: CASSIGVNSNQPQHF.